Presented here are 11 T cell receptor beta chains from one specimen sequenced in a study of shared clonotypes between healthy human individuals. Using immunoSEQ multiplex PCR, the repertoire was profiled, and TCRdb retains in-frame clones only, with some absent. The repertoire holds millions of clones, with around nine tenths as singletons. Input material: naive CD4+ T cells sorted from blood. Subset reported: CD45RA+ positively selected. These receptors were collected from a young man in good health.

The chain uses TRBV11-2 and TRBJ1-6, with D maybe TRBD1 (6 bases). From germline, CDR1 is SGHAT and CDR2 FQNNGV. The CDR3 totals 15 residues. Trimming stripped 2 bases from V and 7 bases from J, with 12 bases between. The CDR3 bases are TGTGCCAGCAGCTTACTGGGCCAGGGGAATTCACCCCTCCACTTT. It specifies CASSLLGQGNSPLHF. Together with reference TRBV11-2 and TRBJ1-6, the CDR3 gives the full variable domain: EAGVAQSPRYKIIEKRQSVAFWCNPISGHATLYWYQQILGQGPKLLIQFQNNGVVDDSQLPKDRFSAERLKGVDSTLKIQPAKLEDSAVYLCASSLLGQGNSPLHFGNGTRLTVT.

Turning to this clone: Other nucleotide sequences from this sample produce the same CDR3. This chain links TRBV11-2 with TRBJ2-2; no clear D. The CDR3 extends over 14 amino acids. V was cut by 2 bases and J by 1 base, with 5 bases left in between. Germline V lookup: CDR1 SGHAT, CDR2 FQNNGV. This CDR3 is CASSLTGNTGELFF. The CDR3 DNA sequence: TGTGCCAGCAGCTTAACTGGGAACACCGGGGAGCTGTTTTTT.

CDR3: CATSRDGLEGRPPGANVLTF. The DNA of the CDR3 is TGTGCCACCAGCAGAGATGGGTTGGAGGGGCGTCCCCCTGGGGCCAACGTCCTGACTTTC. The J gene is TRBJ2-6, the V gene TRBV15, with D perhaps TRBD2 (6 bases). Per germline, CDR1 LNHNV and CDR2 YYDKDF (reference sequence). V was trimmed by 0 bases and J by 2 bases, leaving 20 bases between them. The CDR3 is 20 residues long.

As concerns this clone: Germline is not matched at one junction end, which may reflect a read error. This chain uses TRBV6-6 with TRBJ2-5; D ambiguous. The CDR3 runs 12 residues. Germline V gives CDR1 MNHNY, CDR2 SVGAGI (reference sequence). CDR3 sequence: CASSHSRRTQYF. The CDR3, as DNA: TGTGCCAGCAGTCACTCGAGGAGGACCCAGTACTTC.

The rearrangement links TRBV30 to TRBJ1-2; D is ambiguous. CDR1 and CDR2 (germline): GTSNPN, SVGIG (reference sequence). CDR3 length: 10 residues. The V gene lost 4 bases and the J gene lost 4 bases, with 4 bases spanning the gap. The CDR3: CAWNSYGYTF. CDR3 nucleotides: TGTGCCTGGAACAGCTATGGCTACACCTTC.

This clone was observed once. The V call is TRBV2, the J call TRBJ1-2; D might be TRBD1 (5 bases). CDR1 is SNHLY, CDR2 FYNNEI, per germline. The V gene lost 7 bases and the J gene lost 4 bases, with 19 bases spanning the gap. This CDR3 contains 15 residues. The DNA for the CDR3 is TGTGCCAGCATCGAGGGTGGGACCCGAGGCTATGGCTACACCTTC. Protein sequence: CASIEGGTRGYGYTF.

The rearrangement links TRBV28 to TRBJ1-1; no firm D call. The CDR3 runs to 13 residues. The V end lost 5 bases, the J end lost 1 base, and 8 bases lay between the germline ends. CDR1 is MDHEN and CDR2 is SYDVKM in the germline V gene. The CDR3 region has the DNA TGTGCCAGCAGTACGGGCCCGAACACTGAAGCTTTCTTT. This sequence encodes CASSTGPNTEAFF. The variable domain in full, with the rest retrieved from reference TRBV28 and TRBJ1-1, is DVKVTQSSRYLVKRTGEKVFLECVQDMDHENMFWYRQDPGLGLRLIYFSYDVKMKEKGDIPEGYSVSREKKERFSLILESASTNQTSMYLCASSTGPNTEAFFGQGTRLTVV.

The chain is built from TRBV6-1 and TRBJ1-1, with no clear D. Germline assignment: CDR1 MNHNS and CDR2 SASEGT. Trimming pared 4 bases from V and 1 base from J, leaving 7 bases between. The CDR3 contains 13 residues. CDR3 nucleotide sequence: TGTGCCAGCAGTGGTAAGTGGAACACTGAAGCTTTCTTT. Translation gives CASSGKWNTEAFF.

The chain recombines TRBV12-5 with TRBJ2-7; possible D gene TRBD2, 6 bases. The V gene's germline CDR1 is LGHNT and CDR2 FRNRAP. Between the trimmed V and J ends, which lost 0 bases and 0 bases, there was a span of 12 bases. The length of the CDR3 is 16 residues. This CDR3 reads CASGLVVLAASYEQYF. Written as DNA, the CDR3 is TGTGCTAGTGGTTTGGTTGTGTTAGCGGCCTCCTACGAGCAGTACTTC.

Of note for this clone: Other DNA sequences within the sample encode an identical CDR3. V and J are TRBV5-1 and TRBJ2-7; 7 nucleotides line up with TRBD2. The germline gives CDR1 SGHRS, CDR2 YFSETQ. Trimming took 0 bases from V and 1 from J; bases not matched to a gene: 4. This CDR3 is built from 15 residues. The CDR3 here is CASSLGSSGSYEQYF. DNA of the CDR3: TGCGCCAGCAGCTTGGGCTCTAGCGGTTCCTACGAGCAGTACTTC.

This chain links TRBV5-8 with TRBJ1-4; D gene uncertain. Germline V gene sequence: CDR1 SGHTS, CDR2 YDEGEE. Trimming stripped 0 bases from V and 8 bases from J, with 17 bases between. This CDR3 contains 16 residues. The CDR3 nucleotides are TGTGCCAGCAGCTTGGGGCGGACCGGGATTGGAGAAAAACTGTTTTTT. Translating it yields CASSLGRTGIGEKLFF. Based on the CDR3 plus reference TRBV5-8 and TRBJ1-4, the full variable domain is EAGVTQSPTHLIKTRGQQATLRCSPISGHTSVYWYQQALGLGLQFLLWYDEGEERNRGNFPPRFSGRQFPNYSSELNVNALELEDSALYLCASSLGRTGIGEKLFFGSGTQLSVL.